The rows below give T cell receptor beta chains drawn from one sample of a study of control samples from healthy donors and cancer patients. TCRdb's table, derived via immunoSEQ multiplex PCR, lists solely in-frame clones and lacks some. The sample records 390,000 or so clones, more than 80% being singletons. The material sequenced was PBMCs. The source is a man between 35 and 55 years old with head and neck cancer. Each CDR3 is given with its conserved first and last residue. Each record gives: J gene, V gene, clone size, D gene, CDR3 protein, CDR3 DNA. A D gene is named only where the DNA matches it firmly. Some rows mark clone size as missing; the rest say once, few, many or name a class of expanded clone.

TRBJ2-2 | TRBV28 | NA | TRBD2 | CASSSPTAGGRTGELFF | TGTGCCAGCAGTTCCCCCACAGCGGGAGGTCGTACCGGGGAGCTGTTTTTT
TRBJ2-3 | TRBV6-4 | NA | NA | CASSEGAAGTDTQYF | TGTGCCAGCAGTGAGGGGGCCGCCGGCACAGATACGCAGTATTTT
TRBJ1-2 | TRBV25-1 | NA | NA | CAGSGSGTNYGYTF | TGTGCCGGCAGCGGGAGCGGCACCAACTATGGCTACACCTTC
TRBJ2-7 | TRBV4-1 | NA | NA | CASSLDRSSYEQYF | TGCGCCAGCAGCCTAGACAGGAGCTCCTACGAGCAGTACTTC
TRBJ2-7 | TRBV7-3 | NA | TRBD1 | CASSLDGDRVREQYF | TGTGCCAGCAGCTTAGACGGTGACAGGGTCCGGGAGCAGTACTTC
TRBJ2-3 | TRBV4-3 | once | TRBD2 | CASSQDLAGSTDTQYF | TGCGCCAGCAGCCAAGACCTAGCGGGGAGCACAGATACGCAGTATTTT
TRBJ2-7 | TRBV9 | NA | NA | CASSVSPGVNYEQYF | TGTGCCAGCAGCGTATCACCCGGGGTGAACTACGAGCAGTACTTC
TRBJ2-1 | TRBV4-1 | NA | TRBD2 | CASSRTSGRSNEQFF | TGCGCCAGCAGCCGGACTAGCGGGAGGTCGAATGAGCAGTTCTTC
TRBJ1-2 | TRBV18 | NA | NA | CASSPPITGPLTGYTF | TGTGCCAGCTCACCTCCTATCACCGGGCCACTAACGGGCTACACCTTC
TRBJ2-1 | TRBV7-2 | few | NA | CASSQGLVSYNEQFF | TGTGCCAGCAGCCAGGGGCTTGTATCCTACAATGAGCAGTTCTTC
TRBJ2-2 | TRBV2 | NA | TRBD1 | CASSERGPGKTGELFF | TGTGCCAGCAGTGAAAGGGGGCCGGGGAAAACCGGGGAGCTGTTTTTT
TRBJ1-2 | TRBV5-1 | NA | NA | CASSLEDTANYGYTF | TGCGCCAGCAGCTTGGAGGACACGGCTAACTATGGCTACACCTTC
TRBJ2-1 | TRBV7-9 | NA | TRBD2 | CASKLAGSSNEQFF | TGTGCCAGCAAGTTAGCGGGGAGCTCCAATGAGCAGTTCTTC
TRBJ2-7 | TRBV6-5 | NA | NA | CASSYSRTDKPYEQYF | TGTGCCAGCAGTTACTCGAGGACAGATAAACCCTACGAGCAGTACTTC
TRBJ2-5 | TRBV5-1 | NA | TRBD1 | CASSLMGQGAETQYF | TGCGCCAGCAGCTTGATGGGACAGGGGGCAGAGACCCAGTACTTC
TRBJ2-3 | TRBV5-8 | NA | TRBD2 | CASRPDKGLAGITDTQYF | TGTGCCAGCAGACCAGATAAAGGACTAGCGGGGATCACAGATACGCAGTATTTT
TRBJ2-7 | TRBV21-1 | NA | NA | CASSTECRYEQYF | TGTGCCAGCAGCACGGAGTGCCGCTACGAGCAGTACTTC
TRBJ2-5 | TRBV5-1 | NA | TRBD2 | CASSLGGTSGPWGETQYF | TGCGCCAGCAGCTTGGGAGGGACTAGCGGACCCTGGGGGGAGACCCAGTACTTC
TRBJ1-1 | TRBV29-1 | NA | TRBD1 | CSVGTGGGTEAFF | TGCAGCGTTGGTACAGGGGGAGGGACTGAAGCTTTCTTT
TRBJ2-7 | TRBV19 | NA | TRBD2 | CASTSEGLAAEQYF | TGTGCCAGTACCTCAGAGGGACTAGCTGCCGAGCAGTACTTC
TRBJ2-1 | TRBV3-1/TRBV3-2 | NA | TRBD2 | CASSQVGLGAQYEQFF | TGTGCCAGCAGCCAAGTCGGACTAGGAGCTCAGTATGAGCAGTTCTTC
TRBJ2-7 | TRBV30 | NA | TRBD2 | CAWSLGTSAMGGSYEQYF | TGTGCCTGGAGTCTTGGGACTAGCGCGATGGGGGGCTCCTACGAGCAGTACTTC
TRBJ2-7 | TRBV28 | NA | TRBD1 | CASSIRDRGYEQYF | TGTGCCAGCAGTATCCGGGACAGGGGTTACGAGCAGTACTTC
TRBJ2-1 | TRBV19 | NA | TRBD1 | CASSPGTGGYNEQFF | TGTGCCAGTAGTCCCGGGACAGGGGGTTACAATGAGCAGTTCTTC
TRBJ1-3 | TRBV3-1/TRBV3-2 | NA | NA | CASSQTTGFGNTIYF | TGTGCCAGCAGCCAAACAACAGGGTTCGGAAACACCATATATTTT
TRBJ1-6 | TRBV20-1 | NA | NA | CSASPFGAASLHF | TGCAGTGCTAGTCCCTTCGGGGCGGCCTCCCTCCACTTT
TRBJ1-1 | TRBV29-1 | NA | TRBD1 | CSVLPPTGEDTEAFF | TGCAGCGTTCTACCTCCCACAGGGGAGGACACTGAAGCTTTCTTT
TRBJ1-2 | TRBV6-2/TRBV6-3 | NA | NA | CASSYRDGYTF | TGTGCCAGCAGTTATCGTGATGGCTACACCTTC
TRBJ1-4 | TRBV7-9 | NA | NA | CASSLGGASEKLFF | TGTGCCAGCAGCTTAGGGGGGGCGAGTGAAAAACTGTTTTTT
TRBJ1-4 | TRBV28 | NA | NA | CASSTLHEKLFF | TGTGCCAGCAGTACCCTCCATGAAAAACTGTTTTTT
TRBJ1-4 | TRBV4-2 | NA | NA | CASSQDDPGIKGEKLFF | TGTGCCAGCAGCCAAGATGATCCAGGGATAAAAGGGGAAAAACTGTTTTTT
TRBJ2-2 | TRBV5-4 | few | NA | CASSLAGAITGELFF | TGTGCCAGCAGCTTGGCGGGGGCGATTACCGGGGAGCTGTTTTTT
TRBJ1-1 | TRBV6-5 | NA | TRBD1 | CASRGTGLTEAFF | TGTGCCAGCAGAGGGACAGGGTTGACTGAAGCTTTCTTT
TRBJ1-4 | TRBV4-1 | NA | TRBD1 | CASSRDGTGGATNEKLFF | TGCGCCAGCAGCCGAGACGGGACAGGGGGCGCAACTAATGAAAAACTGTTTTTT
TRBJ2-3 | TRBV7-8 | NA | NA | CASSPKTITDTQYF | TGTGCCAGCAGCCCGAAAACGATCACAGATACGCAGTATTTT
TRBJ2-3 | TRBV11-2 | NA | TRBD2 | CASSPVTPGLRTDTQYF | TGTGCCAGCAGCCCTGTTACCCCGGGACTACGCACAGATACGCAGTATTTT
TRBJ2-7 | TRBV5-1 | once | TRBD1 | CASSGGTVNYEQYF | TGCGCCAGCAGCGGTGGGACAGTCAACTACGAGCAGTACTTC
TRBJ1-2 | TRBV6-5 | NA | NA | CASSYRPYGYTF | TGTGCCAGCAGTTACCGCCCCTATGGCTACACCTTC
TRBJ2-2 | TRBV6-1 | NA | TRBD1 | CASSELGTGGTGELFF | TGTGCCAGCAGTGAACTCGGGACAGGGGGCACCGGGGAGCTGTTTTTT
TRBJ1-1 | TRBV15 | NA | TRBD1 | CATSRDRGQVAEAFF | TGTGCCACCAGCAGAGACAGGGGGCAGGTCGCTGAAGCTTTCTTT
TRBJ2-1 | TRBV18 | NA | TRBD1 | CASSPRLGQGQSEQFF | TGTGCCAGCTCACCACGTTTGGGACAGGGGCAAAGTGAGCAGTTCTTC
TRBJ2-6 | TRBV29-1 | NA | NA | CSVFPGSGANVLTF | TGCAGCGTTTTTCCAGGGTCTGGGGCCAACGTCCTGACTTTC
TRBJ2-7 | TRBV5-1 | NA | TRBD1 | CASSARDRGTGEQYF | TGCGCCAGCAGCGCCCGGGACAGGGGCACCGGCGAGCAGTACTTC
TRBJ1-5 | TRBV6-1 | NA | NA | CASSEAVVNQPQHF | TGTGCCAGCAGTGAAGCGGTGGTTAATCAGCCCCAGCATTTT
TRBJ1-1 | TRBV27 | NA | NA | CASSPGTFTEAFF | TGTGCCAGCAGTCCCGGGACATTCACTGAAGCTTTCTTT
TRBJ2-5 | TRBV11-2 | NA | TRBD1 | CASRRTGTLETQYF | TGTGCCAGTCGACGGACAGGGACCTTAGAGACCCAGTACTTC
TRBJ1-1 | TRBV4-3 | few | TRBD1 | CASSHNGGTENTEAFF | TGCGCCAGCAGCCATAACGGCGGGACAGAGAACACTGAAGCTTTCTTT
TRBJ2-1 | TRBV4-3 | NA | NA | CASSQRGYNEQFF | TGCGCCAGCAGCCAGAGGGGATACAATGAGCAGTTCTTC
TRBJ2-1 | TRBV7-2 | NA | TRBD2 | CASSRNPLAGRYNEQFF | TGTGCCAGCAGCCGGAACCCACTAGCGGGCCGCTACAATGAGCAGTTCTTC